The 32 T cell receptor beta chains below all came from one sample that was sequenced in a study of T cell responses to AZD1222 COVID-19 vaccine. Measured with immunoSEQ multiplex PCR; TCRdb has only the in-frame clones, and not every one. The sample yields 90,000 to 120,000 clones, 75% to 90% seen once. The sample in question was peripheral blood, obtained on day 0 of AZD1222 vaccination. These receptors came from an adult in good health.

J is TRBJ1-1 and V is TRBV7-3; the D gene is possibly TRBD1 (6 bases). The V end lost 1 base, the J end lost 0 bases, and 9 bases lay between the germline ends. The CDR3 sequence is 15 residues long. Germline values: CDR1 SGHTA, CDR2 FQGTGA. CDR3 in amino acids: CASSLRGGMNTEAFF. CDR3 nucleotide sequence: TGTGCCAGCAGCTTAAGAGGGGGTATGAACACTGAAGCTTTCTTT.

The chain has TRBV9 and TRBJ1-2; D is unresolved. This CDR3 comprises 15 residues. Germline CDR1 is SGDLS and CDR2 is YYNGEE. With 1 base removed from V and 2 bases from J, the gap between germline ends came to 12 bases. CDR3 in DNA: TGTGCCAGCAGCGTATGGCGTTTCGGCAACTATGGCTACACCTTC. Encoded protein: CASSVWRFGNYGYTF.

The chain uses TRBV15 and TRBJ2-1, with 14 bases aligning to TRBD2. Germline V gene data show CDR1 as LNHNV and CDR2 as YYDKDF (reference sequence). CDR3 length: 20 residues. J lost 6 bases, V lost 2 bases, and 15 bases had no gene match. As DNA, the CDR3 is TGTGCCACCAGCAGACCTAAGGGCGGGACTAGCGGGAGAATTGTCAATGAGCAGTTCTTC. This gives the protein CATSRPKGGTSGRIVNEQFF. The entire variable domain, with the rest obtained from reference TRBV15 and TRBJ2-1, is as follows: DAMVIQNPRYQVTQFGKPVTLSCSQTLNHNVMYWYQQKSSQAPKLLFHYYDKDFNNEADTPDNFQSRRPNTSFCFLDIRSPGLGDTAMYLCATSRPKGGTSGRIVNEQFFGPGTRLTVL.

This clone was seen only once. CDR3 sequence (DNA): TGTGCCAGCAGTGCGGACGGAAGCTCCTATAATTCACCCCTCCACTTT. It translates to CASSADGSSYNSPLHF. The genes are TRBV6-6 and TRBJ1-6; D remains unclear. The V gene's germline CDR1 is MNHNY and CDR2 SVGAGI (reference sequence). V lost 5 bases and J 0 bases, leaving 11 bases between the germline ends. CDR3 size: 16 residues.

The rearrangement joins TRBV3-1 (or the pseudogene TRBV3-2) to TRBJ2-7; maybe TRBD1 (5 bases). This CDR3 has 16 amino acids. Per the germline V gene, CDR1 is LGHDT and CDR2 is YNNKEL (reference sequence). V lost 5 bases and J lost 2, with 19 bases in between. This chain's CDR3 is CASSTTSYRKTYEQYF. CDR3 coding DNA: TGTGCCAGCAGCACTACCTCTTACAGGAAAACCTACGAGCAGTACTTC.

The CDR3 loop reads CASSVVSHTEAFF. The CDR3 bases are TGTGCCAGCAGCGTAGTTTCACACACTGAAGCTTTCTTT. The genes are TRBV9 and TRBJ1-1; D gene unclear. Germline loops: CDR1 SGDLS, CDR2 YYNGEE. Trimming left V 0 bases short and J 3 bases short, with 6 bases between. This CDR3 is built from 13 residues.

This chain connects TRBV7-8 to TRBJ1-1; 7 bases are shared with TRBD1. The CDR3 is 15 residues long. The J segment lost 3 bases and the V segment lost 4 bases, leaving 8 bases of the junction unmatched. Germline CDR1 is SGHVS and CDR2 is FQNEAQ. CDR3 DNA: TGTGCCAGCAGCTCGACAGGGCTCTTAGACACTGAAGCTTTCTTT. Translating gives CASSSTGLLDTEAFF.

The chain couples TRBV3-1 (or the pseudogene TRBV3-2) to TRBJ1-3; no clear D gene. There are 13 residues in the CDR3. Germline CDR1 LGHDT, CDR2 YNNKEL (reference sequence). V gave up 2 bases and J gave up 4 bases, with 6 bases separating them. DNA for the CDR3: TGTGCCAGCAGCCAAACACGGGGAAACACCATATATTTT. It encodes CASSQTRGNTIYF.

The J gene is TRBJ2-2, the V gene TRBV7-3; D gene unclear. The germline CDR1 and CDR2 sequences are SGHTA and FQGTGA. The V and J ends lost 0 bases and 4 bases respectively, with 6 bases between them. The CDR3 has 14 residues. The CDR3 region is CASSLTPTTGELFF. The CDR3 bases are TGTGCCAGCAGCTTAACTCCAACCACCGGGGAGCTGTTTTTT.

This chain uses TRBV7-2 with TRBJ2-7, with TRBD2 identical over 7 bases. This CDR3 contains 16 residues. CDR1 is SGHTA and CDR2 is FQGNSA in the germline V gene. After removal of 2 bases from V and 7 bases from J, the junction contained 14 bases not matched to a gene. The CDR3 DNA follows: TGTGCCAGCAGCTTATTGCGCGGAGGGCGGGGAGGGGAGCAGTACTTC. This encodes CASSLLRGGRGGEQYF.

V and J are TRBV5-8 and TRBJ2-7, with 7 bases aligning to TRBD1. Germline CDR1 reads SGHTS; CDR2 reads YDEGEE. This CDR3 is built from 13 residues. J was trimmed by 6 bases and V by 1 base; bases with no gene match: 4. This CDR3 is CASSLTGAGEQYF. In DNA form, the CDR3 reads TGTGCCAGCAGCTTGACAGGGGCGGGCGAGCAGTACTTC. Combining the CDR3 with reference TRBV5-8 and TRBJ2-7 gives the whole variable domain EAGVTQSPTHLIKTRGQQATLRCSPISGHTSVYWYQQALGLGLQFLLWYDEGEERNRGNFPPRFSGRQFPNYSSELNVNALELEDSALYLCASSLTGAGEQYFGPGTRLTVT.

V is TRBV12-3 or TRBV12-4 and J is TRBJ2-3; D gene unclear. The CDR3 sequence is 13 residues long. Trimming took off 1 base at V and 4 bases at J, with 6 bases between the two ends. The CDR3 coding sequence is TGTGCCAGCAGTTTAGGCTTACCAGATACGCAGTATTTT. Amino acid sequence: CASSLGLPDTQYF.

CDR3 sequence (DNA): TGCGCCAGCAGTGAGTCGGTAGCGGGAGGGCGGTACCAAGAGACCCAGTACTTC. It is translated as CASSESVAGGRYQETQYF. The chain is built from TRBV10-2 and TRBJ2-5; 11 bases fit TRBD2. Germline lookup yields CDR1 WSHSY and CDR2 SAAADI. The junction had 6 bases not matched to a gene; V was cut back by 0 bases and J by 0 bases. This CDR3 region has 18 residues.

This clone came up once. The J gene is TRBJ1-6, the V gene TRBV27; D is possibly TRBD1 (5 bases). Between the trimmed V and J ends, which lost 5 bases and 10 bases, there was a span of 15 bases. The CDR3 is 14 amino acids. The V gene's germline CDR1 is MNHEY and CDR2 SMNVEV (reference sequence). CDR3 DNA: TGTGCCAGCAGTGGACAAAAAACATACTCACCCCTCCACTTT. Translation: CASSGQKTYSPLHF.

This sequence joins TRBV4-3 and TRBJ1-2, with TRBD1 as a possible D gene (5 bases). CDR3 length: 16 amino acids. From germline, CDR1 is LGHNA and CDR2 YSLEER. V was cut by 1 base and J by 7 bases, with 19 bases left in between. CDR3: CASSQVTTAAGGGYTF. The CDR3 DNA follows: TGCGCCAGCAGCCAAGTCACGACAGCGGCGGGTGGTGGCTACACCTTC.

The V call is TRBV2, the J call TRBJ1-2, with D possibly matching TRBD1 (5 bases). Per the germline V gene, CDR1 is SNHLY and CDR2 is FYNNEI. The CDR3 contains 13 residues. V dropped 7 bases and J dropped 3 bases, with 12 bases sitting between them. The CDR3 loop reads CASIQGDDYGYTF. In nucleotides, the CDR3 is TGTGCCAGCATCCAGGGTGACGACTATGGCTACACCTTC.

This clone has just a few counts. Different DNA sequences within this sample yield the same CDR3. CDR3: CASSYGGTVPYEQYF. The CDR3, as DNA: TGTGCCAGCAGTTACGGAGGGACAGTTCCCTACGAGCAGTACTTC. V usage is TRBV6-5 and J usage is TRBJ2-7; a weak D match, TRBD1 (7 bases). Looked up from germline, CDR1 is MNHEY and CDR2 is SVGAGI. V lost 2 bases and J lost 2, with 13 bases in between. CDR3 length: 15 residues.

This clone was picked up one time. This chain connects TRBV4-2 to TRBJ2-1, with 13 positions matching TRBD2. This CDR3 region has 16 residues. Losses at the gene ends were 2 bases for V and 8 bases for J; bases not matched to a gene: 6. Germline V CDR1 and CDR2: LGHNA, YNFKEQ. The CDR3 coding sequence is TGTGCCAGCAGCCAAACCGGGACTAGCGGGATGGATGAGCAGTTCTTC. It specifies CASSQTGTSGMDEQFF.

The chain employs TRBV2 and TRBJ1-5; D unclear. V was clipped by 4 bases and J by 0 bases, with 4 bases between them. The length of the CDR3 is 13 residues. CDR1 SNHLY and CDR2 FYNNEI come from the germline V gene. The CDR3 loop reads CASSAYSNQPQHF. The CDR3 DNA is TGTGCCAGCAGTGCTTATAGCAATCAGCCCCAGCATTTT.

The rearrangement joins TRBV7-6 to TRBJ2-3; 14 bases are a match to TRBD2. The germline CDR1 and CDR2 sequences are SGHVS and FNYEAQ. The CDR3 length is 16 residues. The V segment lost 2 bases and the J segment 3 bases; nucleotides outside the gene matches: 1. The CDR3 DNA is TGTGCCAGCAGCTTACGGACTAGCGGGGGGACAGATACGCAGTATTTT. Protein sequence: CASSLRTSGGTDTQYF. The complete variable domain, with remaining parts taken from reference TRBV7-6 and TRBJ2-3, reads GAGVSQSPRYKVTKRGQDVALRCDPISGHVSLYWYRQALGQGPEFLTYFNYEAQQDKSGLPNDRFSAERPEGSISTLTIQRTEQRDSAMYRCASSLRTSGGTDTQYFGPGTRLTVL.

The V and J genes are TRBV27 and TRBJ1-5, with unresolved D. Germline CDR1 MNHEY, CDR2 SMNVEV (reference sequence). Trimming pared 6 bases from V and 0 bases from J, leaving 6 bases between. This CDR3 has 13 residues. The chain's CDR3 is CASSLHSNQPQHF. In DNA, the CDR3 is TGTGCCAGCAGCCTACATAGCAATCAGCCCCAGCATTTT.

This clone occurred once. J is TRBJ2-7 and V is TRBV5-8; 7 bases are shared with TRBD1. CDR3 length: 14 amino acids. The germline V gene has CDR1 SGHTS and CDR2 YDEGEE. The V and J ends lost 3 bases and 5 bases, in that order; junction bases with no gene match: 8. The CDR3 loop is CASSSRDSVHEQYF. For the CDR3, the DNA is TGTGCCAGCAGCTCCCGGGACAGTGTCCACGAGCAGTACTTC.

The rearrangement links TRBV7-3 to TRBJ2-1; either TRBD1 or TRBD2 may fit D (5 bases each). Germline loops: CDR1 SGHTA, CDR2 FQGTGA. V was shortened by 4 bases and J by 8 bases, with 12 bases between the two germline ends. The CDR3 loop spans 13 amino acids. The CDR3 nucleotides are TGTGCCAGCAGCTCGGGACCTTTGGATGAGCAGTTCTTC. Protein product: CASSSGPLDEQFF.

This sequence joins TRBV6-2 or TRBV6-3 and TRBJ1-2; TRBD1 is a possible D gene (5 bases). Trimming shortened V by 6 bases and J by 6 bases, and 14 bases separated the two germline ends. CDR1 MNHEY and CDR2 SVGEGT come from the germline V gene. The CDR3 extends over 13 amino acids. The CDR3 is CASSLWGENGYTF. DNA for the CDR3: TGTGCCAGCAGCCTCTGGGGGGAAAATGGCTACACCTTC.

In the case of this clone: One base separates it from a far larger clone, so it is likely a read error. V gene TRBV21-1 combines with J gene TRBJ1-6. TRBV21-1 is a recognized pseudogene. The CDR3 runs 12 residues. This chain's CDR3 is CASSKVNSPLHF. In DNA form, the CDR3 reads TGTGCCAGCAGCAAAGTGAATTCACCCCTCCACTTT.

The rearrangement joins TRBV24-1 to TRBJ2-2, with 8 positions matching TRBD1. Trimming took 9 bases from V and 7 from J; bases not matched to a gene: 12. Germline assignment: CDR1 KGHDR and CDR2 SFDVKD. This CDR3 contains 15 residues. The CDR3 region is CATLDRGRKGGELFF. For the CDR3, the DNA is TGTGCCACCCTAGACAGGGGAAGGAAGGGCGGGGAGCTGTTTTTT.

The chain joins TRBV6-5 to TRBJ1-5; D uncertain. The CDR3 has 16 residues. From germline, CDR1 is MNHEY and CDR2 SVGAGI. Trimming took 2 bases from V and 4 from J, leaving 15 bases between them. The DNA of the CDR3 is TGTGCCAGCAGTTACACGAGCAGTCAATCTAATCAGCCCCAGCATTTT. Protein product: CASSYTSSQSNQPQHF.

This clone was counted once. The chain has TRBV27 and TRBJ2-1; D call uncertain. V shed 1 base and J shed 0 bases, with 10 bases lying between them. Germline V gene sequence: CDR1 MNHEY, CDR2 SMNVEV (reference sequence). The CDR3 loop spans 16 amino acids. CDR3 sequence (DNA): TGTGCCAGCAGTTTATTAGGGTCTCGCTCCTACAATGAGCAGTTCTTC. Residues: CASSLLGSRSYNEQFF.

This clone was detected only once. This chain joins TRBV5-6 and TRBJ1-6; the D is unclear. CDR1 and CDR2 from the germline V gene are SGHDT and YYEEEE. V was cut by 1 base and J by 1 base, with 12 bases left in between. The CDR3 consists of 17 residues. CDR3 loop: CASSLRREGSYNSPLHF. For the CDR3, the DNA is TGTGCCAGCAGCTTGCGTAGGGAAGGTTCCTATAATTCACCCCTCCACTTT.

This chain joins TRBV12-5 and TRBJ1-1; 11 positions agree with TRBD1. The CDR3 length is 15 residues. Unmatched junction bases numbered 6, after V lost 4 bases and J lost 5 bases. CDR1 is LGHNT and CDR2 is FRNRAP in the germline V gene. CDR3 amino acids: CASGSGQGAGTEAFF. The CDR3 bases are TGTGCTAGTGGTTCTGGACAGGGGGCTGGGACTGAAGCTTTCTTT. The whole variable domain, filled in from reference TRBV12-5 and TRBJ1-1, reads DARVTQTPRHKVTEMGQEVTMRCQPILGHNTVFWYRQTMMQGLELLAYFRNRAPLDDSGMPKDRFSAEMPDATLATLKIQPSEPRDSAVYFCASGSGQGAGTEAFFGQGTRLTVV.

The genes are TRBV10-3 and TRBJ1-1; TRBD1 is a possible D gene (5 bases). The ends were cut back, 11 bases at V and 1 base at J, with 14 bases in the middle. Per germline, CDR1 ENHRY and CDR2 SYGVKD. The CDR3 runs 13 residues. As DNA, the CDR3 is TGTGCCTCAACCGGGACGGCGAACACTGAAGCTTTCTTT. Its protein is CASTGTANTEAFF.

The chain is built from TRBV2 and TRBJ1-4; 7 positions match TRBD1. Germline assignment: CDR1 SNHLY and CDR2 FYNNEI. V gave up 11 bases and J gave up 8 bases; unmatched junction bases: 5. The CDR3 is made up of 11 amino acids. CDR3 in amino acids: CAGGQTEKLFF. CDR3 coding DNA: TGTGCCGGGGGACAGACCGAAAAACTGTTTTTT.